This TCR beta chain was sequenced in a study of T cell repertoires in cytomegalovirus infection. Across the study: Public TCR beta signatures were indicative of both CMV infection and a matching HLA type. Study conclusions and caveats: HLA-C-restricted CMV-specific TCR beta clonotypes were dominant in the ex vivo response.

This clonotype was recorded a few times. What it binds is unknown. A single record per CDR3 protein comes from TCRdb applying MiXCR to the reads. The table has around 210,000 distinct CDR3 sequences, approximately 6.7% seen once. CDR3 length: 14 amino acids. From germline, CDR1 is LGHDT and CDR2 YNNKEL (reference sequence). Deletions cut 1 base from V and 5 bases from J, with 8 bases between. This clonotype was obtained from a human donor in good health (CMV status not recorded). Some clones in this sample may be carry-over from other donors' samples. Sequencing was done on a sample of PBMCs. V is TRBV3-1 and J is TRBJ2-2; D possibly corresponds to TRBD2 (5 bases). CDR3 protein: CASSQVWETGELFF. CDR3 DNA sequence: TGTGCCAGCAGCCAAGTATGGGAGACCGGGGAGCTGTTTTTT.